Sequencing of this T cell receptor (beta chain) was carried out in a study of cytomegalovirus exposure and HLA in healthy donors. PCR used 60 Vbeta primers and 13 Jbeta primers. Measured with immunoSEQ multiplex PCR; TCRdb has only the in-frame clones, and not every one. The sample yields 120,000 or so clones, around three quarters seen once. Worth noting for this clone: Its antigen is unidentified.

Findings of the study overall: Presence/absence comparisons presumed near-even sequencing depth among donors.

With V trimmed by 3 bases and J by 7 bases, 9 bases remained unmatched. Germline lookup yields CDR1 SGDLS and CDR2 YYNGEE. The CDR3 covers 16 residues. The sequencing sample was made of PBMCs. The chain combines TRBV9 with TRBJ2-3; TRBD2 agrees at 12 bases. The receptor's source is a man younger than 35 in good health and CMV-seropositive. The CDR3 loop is CASSARLTSGSNTQYF. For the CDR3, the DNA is TGTGCCAGCAGCGCCCGTTTGACTAGCGGGAGCAATACGCAGTATTTT.